A selection of T cell receptor beta chains follows, all from one sample in a study of T cell responses to AZD1222 COVID-19 vaccine. The assay was immunoSEQ multiplex PCR, and TCRdb's table has in-frame clones only and misses some. The sample has 120,000 or so clones, around 90% seen once. The sequenced sample was peripheral blood, obtained on day 0 of MenACWY control vaccination. Source of these receptors: an adult in good health. Both conserved end residues are part of each CDR3. A D gene is named only where the DNA matches it firmly. Clone size is stated in some rows and not others, as once, few, many or a class when expanded.

-,TRBV19,-,TRBJ1-2,TGTGCCAGTAACGGGCAGAACTATGGCTACACCTTC,CASNGQNYGYTF
-,TRBV27,-,TRBJ1-2,TGTGCCAGCTCTTTCGGGGGGCTGCGGGGCTACACCTTC,CASSFGGLRGYTF
-,TRBV29-1,-,TRBJ1-2,TGCAGCGTTGGAGCGGCAGGGAGGGAGGGCTACACCTTC,CSVGAAGREGYTF
-,TRBV5-3,TRBD2,TRBJ2-1,TGTGCCAGAAGGACTAGCGGTACCCTGGGGTACAATGAGCAGTTCTTC,CARRTSGTLGYNEQFF
-,TRBV12-3/TRBV12-4,-,TRBJ1-1,TGTGCCAGCAGTCCACTTGAAGGAGCTTTCTTT,CASSPLEGAFF
-,TRBV29-1,TRBD1,TRBJ1-2,TGCAGCGTTGAACCGTCAGGGGGAAGAGGCTACACCTTC,CSVEPSGGRGYTF
few,TRBV18,-,TRBJ1-3,TGTGCCAGCTCACCGGACAGAATCCGGGCTGGAAACACCATATATTTT,CASSPDRIRAGNTIYF
-,TRBV3-1/TRBV3-2,TRBD1,TRBJ1-1,TGTGCCAGCAGCCGGGGGACAGCAGGCGGAGCTTTCTTT,CASSRGTAGGAFF
once,TRBV27,TRBD2,TRBJ2-5,TGTGCCAGCAGCCGGACTAGCGGGAGGAGGGCGGAGACCCAGTACTTC,CASSRTSGRRAETQYF
-,TRBV28,-,TRBJ2-5,TGTGCCAGCAGTTCAATTAAGACTCCCGGATGGGCGTTACAAGAGACCCAGTACTTC,CASSSIKTPGWALQETQYF
once,TRBV2,-,TRBJ2-1,TGTGCCAGCACCTGGGGCCCTTACAATGAGCAGTTCTTC,CASTWGPYNEQFF
few,TRBV28,-,TRBJ2-1,TGTGCCAGCAGTTGGGCAGGCGAGCAGTTCTTC,CASSWAGEQFF
-,TRBV7-2,-,TRBJ2-7,TGTGCCAGCAGCCCAACGTCGGGGAAGAAGCAGTACTTC,CASSPTSGKKQYF
-,TRBV5-6,-,TRBJ1-1,TGTGCCAGCAGGGGGGATTTGAACACTGAAGCTTTCTTT,CASRGDLNTEAFF
-,TRBV30,-,TRBJ1-5,TGTGCCTGGAGTGTCCCCGTCTCCGTGAATCAGCCCCAGCATTTT,CAWSVPVSVNQPQHF
-,TRBV6-2/TRBV6-3,-,TRBJ2-1,TGTGCCAGCAGTTCGGGAGTAGGGCAGTTCTTC,CASSSGVGQFF
-,TRBV6-5,-,TRBJ2-6,TGTGCCAGCACCCCCGTAGGCTCTGGGGCCAACGTCCTGACTTTC,CASTPVGSGANVLTF
-,TRBV13,TRBD2,TRBJ2-7,TGTGCCAGCAGCCAACCTTCGGGCGGGACTAGCGACTCCTACGAGCAGTACTTC,CASSQPSGGTSDSYEQYF
-,TRBV28,TRBD1,TRBJ1-5,TGTGCCACCAGGGACAGGGGGAGCAATCAGCCCCAGCATTTT,CATRDRGSNQPQHF
-,TRBV7-9,-,TRBJ2-7,TGTGCCAGCAGCTTAGAATTCGGTTCCCTCGAGCAGTACTTC,CASSLEFGSLEQYF
-,TRBV27,-,TRBJ2-7,TGTGCCAGCAGGAAGGGGCCAACCGGGAAATTCGCGCAGTACTTC,CASRKGPTGKFAQYF
-,TRBV6-5,TRBD1,TRBJ1-2,TGTGCCAGCAGCCACAACAGGGGGGTAGGCTATGGCTACACCTTC,CASSHNRGVGYGYTF
-,TRBV18,-,TRBJ2-7,TGTGCCAGCTCACCACGGGTGGGGGAGCAGTACTTC,CASSPRVGEQYF
-,TRBV5-1,-,TRBJ1-1,TGCGCCAGCAGGCAGGGGACGGCAGTTTCACTGAACACTGAAGCTTTCTTT,CASRQGTAVSLNTEAFF
-,TRBV28,-,TRBJ2-3,TGTGCCAGCAGTTCGGGCAGTGGGTTGGGCACAGATACGCAGTATTTT,CASSSGSGLGTDTQYF
-,TRBV9,-,TRBJ2-2,TGTGCCAGCAGCGTAGTTGGGACGCCGAACACCGGGGAGCTGTTTTTT,CASSVVGTPNTGELFF
-,TRBV28,-,TRBJ1-1,TGTGCCAGCAGTTTAGCCGAGACTGAAGCTTTCTTT,CASSLAETEAFF
-,TRBV27,-,TRBJ1-2,TGTGCCACATACAGCTATGGCTACACCTTC,CATYSYGYTF
-,TRBV4-1,-,TRBJ1-5,TGCGCCAGCAGCCAAGATAATAGGCCAGGGCCCCAGCATTTT,CASSQDNRPGPQHF
-,TRBV2,TRBD1,TRBJ2-1,TGTGCCAGCAGTGTAGCAGGGACAGGGGGCGGACATGAGCAGTTCTTC,CASSVAGTGGGHEQFF
-,TRBV5-1,TRBD2,TRBJ2-5,TGCGCCAGCAGCTTACAGCGGGGACCTCAAGAGACCCAGTACTTC,CASSLQRGPQETQYF
-,TRBV24-1,-,TRBJ1-2,TGTGCCACCAGTGATCCCGCCGGAGGGAGGGGCGGCTACACCTTC,CATSDPAGGRGGYTF
-,TRBV6-5,-,TRBJ2-6,TGTGCCAGCAGTTACTCGGTAGGCTCTGGGGCCAACGTCCTGACTTTC,CASSYSVGSGANVLTF
-,TRBV28,-,TRBJ2-7,TGTGCCAGCAGCACCCCAAATCAGAGGAAAACGGGAGCAGAGTACTTC,CASSTPNQRKTGAEYF
once,TRBV6-5,-,TRBJ1-2,TGTGCCAGCCGGGGGGATGGCTATGGCTACACCTTC,CASRGDGYGYTF
-,TRBV18,TRBD1,TRBJ1-2,TGTGCCAGCTCTTCGCAACCGGGACAGGAATACTATGGCTACACCTTC,CASSSQPGQEYYGYTF